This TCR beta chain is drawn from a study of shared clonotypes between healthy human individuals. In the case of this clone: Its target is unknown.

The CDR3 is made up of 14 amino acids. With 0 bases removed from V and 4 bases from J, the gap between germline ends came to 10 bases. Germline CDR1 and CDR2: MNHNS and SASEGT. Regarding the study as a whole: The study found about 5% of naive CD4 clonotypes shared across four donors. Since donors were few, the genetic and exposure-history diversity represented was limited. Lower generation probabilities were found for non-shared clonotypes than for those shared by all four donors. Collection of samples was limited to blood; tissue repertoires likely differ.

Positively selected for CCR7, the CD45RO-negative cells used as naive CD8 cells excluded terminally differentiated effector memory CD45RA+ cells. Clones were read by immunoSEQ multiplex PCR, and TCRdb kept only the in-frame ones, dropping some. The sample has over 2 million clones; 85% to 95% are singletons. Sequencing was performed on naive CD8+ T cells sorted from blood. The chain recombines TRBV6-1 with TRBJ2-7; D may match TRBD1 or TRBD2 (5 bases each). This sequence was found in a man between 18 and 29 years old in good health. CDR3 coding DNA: TGTGCCAGCAGTGAAGCGTGGGACGGATACGAGCAGTACTTC. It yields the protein CASSEAWDGYEQYF.